These 3 T cell receptor beta chains were all obtained from the same sample, sequenced in a study of post-analysis software for immune sequencing data. Study conclusions and caveats: Higher frequency in patients than in controls was seen for roughly five TRBV segments, with TRBV5-6, TRBV5-1 and TRBV20-1 among them.

The authors incorporated unique molecular identifiers into the TCR beta cDNA libraries. TCRdb re-analysed the PCR reads in MiXCR, keeping a single row per CDR3 protein. This table holds 650,000 to 850,000 distinct CDR3 sequences, 53% found once. Antigen specificity for these receptors is unknown. The sample taken for sequencing was blood. The receptors were gathered from a girl aged 10-17 years with multiple sclerosis.

The genes are TRBV13 and TRBJ2-3; either TRBD1 or TRBD2 may fit D (6 bases each). V lost 5 bases and J lost 3, with 15 bases in between. Germline V gene sequence: CDR1 PRHDT, CDR2 FYEKMQ (reference sequence). The CDR3 spans 15 residues. The CDR3, as DNA: TGTGCCAGCAGCGGCGAGGGGGGTAAGACAGATACGCAGTATTTT. It yields the protein CASSGEGGKTDTQYF.

The chain couples TRBV7-2 to TRBJ2-5, with D maybe TRBD2 (6 bases). The V end was cut by 3 bases, the J end by 1 base, with 9 bases between. The CDR3 contains 14 residues. In germline, CDR1 is SGHTA, CDR2 FQGNSA. CDR3 DNA sequence: TGTGCCAGCAGCTTCTGGCGGGGCCAAGAGACCCAGTACTTC. It specifies CASSFWRGQETQYF.

This chain connects TRBV24-1 to TRBJ1-1, with D possibly being TRBD1 (5 bases). This CDR3 spans 18 amino acids. The V gene's germline CDR1 is KGHDR and CDR2 SFDVKD. The V end was cut by 3 bases, the J end by 4 bases, with 23 bases between. As DNA, the CDR3 is TGTGCCACCAGTGATCTCCGCGGGGGGGATCATCGGGGCACTGAAGCTTTCTTT. It specifies CATSDLRGGDHRGTEAFF.